This T cell receptor (beta chain) was recorded in a study of post-analysis software for immune sequencing data. Whole-study results and caveats: With TRBV5-6, TRBV5-1 and TRBV20-1 included, five TRBV segments were more frequent in patients than in controls.

Incorporated into the TCR beta cDNA libraries were unique molecular identifiers, which served to reduce PCR and sequencing biases. Each CDR3 protein gets one entry after TCRdb re-called the PCR reads with MiXCR. Of some 260,000 distinct CDR3 sequences listed, 30% to 45% are singletons. About this clonotype: What it binds is unknown.

CDR3 length: 17 residues. The V gene's germline CDR1 is LNHNV and CDR2 YYDKDF (reference sequence). Trimming left V 4 bases short and J 5 bases short, with 20 bases between. Sequencing was carried out using blood. The rearrangement joins TRBV15 to TRBJ2-2; D perhaps matches TRBD2 (7 bases). This receptor was identified in a girl under 18 with multiple sclerosis. CDR3 amino acids: CATSTPRGALGTGELFF. DNA for the CDR3: TGTGCCACCAGCACCCCTCGGGGGGCTTTGGGTACCGGGGAGCTGTTTTTT.